One and the same sample provided the 32 T cell receptor beta chains below, sequenced in a study of regulatory T cells in long-lasting Graves disease. Regarding time point: newly diagnosed GD, antithyroid drugs for less than 3 months. After RNA was extracted from PBMCs, the TCR library was made from it. With iRepertoire HTBI primers and Arm-PCR of CDR3 regions, TCR beta libraries were built. TCRdb fed the multiplex PCR reads into MiXCR, producing one record per CDR3 protein. The sample lists 250,000 to 300,000 distinct CDR3 sequences; 18% were seen once. In addition, the sample was reused for a study of T cells in Graves' hyperthyroidism and ophthalmopathy.

This sample comprised peripheral blood mononuclear cells (PBMCs), obtained at new diagnosis, from a patient treated with antithyroid drugs. These receptors all stem from a young woman with Graves disease.

The sample holds many counts of this clonotype. The V gene is TRBV10-2, the J gene TRBJ2-3, with a possible D match to TRBD1 (6 bases). CDR1 WSHSY and CDR2 SAAADI come from the germline V gene. V lost 4 bases to trimming and J lost 2 bases, with 19 bases between them. This CDR3 region has 17 residues. CDR3 nucleotides: TGCGCCAGCAGTGGTTATGGCGACCAGGGGATCACAGATACGCAGTATTTT. Encoded protein: CASSGYGDQGITDTQYF.

There are many counts of this clonotype. DNA of the CDR3: TGCGCCAGCAGCTCAGGGAGGAACAATTCACCCCTCCACTTT. Amino acid sequence: CASSSGRNNSPLHF. The V gene is TRBV5-1, the J gene TRBJ1-6; weak D call: TRBD1 (5 bases). CDR3 size: 14 residues. Trimming removed 3 bases at V and 7 bases at J, with 11 bases between. The germline gives CDR1 SGHRS, CDR2 YFSETQ.

V usage is TRBV20-1 and J usage is TRBJ2-5; TRBD2 matches at 14 bases. CDR3 size: 16 residues. J was trimmed by 6 bases and V by 6 bases; bases with no gene match: 12. Looked up from germline, CDR1 is DFQATT and CDR2 is SNEGSKA (reference sequence). The CDR3 reads CSAETGTSGGDKTQYF. The CDR3 nucleotides are TGCAGTGCAGAGACCGGGACTAGCGGGGGCGATAAGACCCAGTACTTC.

This clonotype came up a few times. The chain recombines TRBV5-1 with TRBJ1-2; TRBD1 matches 7 bases. The V gene's germline CDR1 is SGHRS and CDR2 YFSETQ. J lost 5 bases, V lost 0 bases, and 7 bases had no gene match. CDR3 length: 15 residues. The CDR3 spells CASSLEGDSLYGYTF. As DNA, the CDR3 is TGCGCCAGCAGCTTGGAGGGGGACAGCCTTTATGGCTACACCTTC.

The chain links TRBV5-6 to TRBJ2-7, with D perhaps being TRBD1 or TRBD2 (5 bases each). Per germline, CDR1 SGHDT and CDR2 YYEEEE. The CDR3 consists of 14 residues. Trimming pared 3 bases from V and 4 bases from J, leaving 14 bases between. CDR3 DNA sequence: TGTGCCAGCAGCTCCGGGGCATTTGGGTACGAGCAGTACTTC. Its translation is CASSSGAFGYEQYF.

The chain employs TRBV29-1 and TRBJ1-2, with D possibly TRBD1 on 6 matching bases. CDR3 length: 13 residues. Germline CDR1 is SQVTM and CDR2 is ANQGSEA. V dropped 5 bases and J dropped 2 bases, with 12 bases sitting between them. CDR3 bases: TGCAGCGTTCAACAGGGAACGAACTATGGCTACACCTTC. Its protein product is CSVQQGTNYGYTF.

This clonotype was seen ten or more times. The genes are TRBV6-4 and TRBJ1-1; a weak D match, TRBD1 (5 bases). Trimming removed 5 bases from V and 3 bases from J, with 13 bases in between. This CDR3 is 14 amino acids long. Germline values: CDR1 MRHNA, CDR2 SNTAGT. CDR3 residues: CASSRLSTDTEAFF. The CDR3 bases are TGTGCCAGCAGTCGATTATCGACAGACACTGAAGCTTTCTTT.

The sample holds many counts of this clonotype. J is TRBJ2-5 and V is TRBV20-1, with 9 bases aligning to TRBD1. Germline CDR1 DFQATT, CDR2 SNEGSKA (reference sequence). The V and J ends lost 1 base and 5 bases, in that order; junction bases with no gene match: 11. The CDR3 contains 16 residues. The CDR3 sequence is CSARVDRGTPRETQYF. CDR3 in DNA: TGCAGTGCTAGAGTCGACAGGGGGACCCCCAGGGAGACCCAGTACTTC.

This clonotype was seen ten or more times. The chain combines TRBV7-9 with TRBJ1-5; maybe TRBD1 (5 bases). Germline loops: CDR1 SEHNR, CDR2 FQNEAQ (reference sequence). CDR3 length: 16 residues. V lost 2 bases and J lost 2, with 13 bases in between. CDR3 loop: CASSLRGGDGNQPQHF. DNA of the CDR3: TGTGCCAGCAGCTTACGCGGGGGTGACGGCAATCAGCCCCAGCATTTT.

This clonotype was counted only a few times. This chain links TRBV4-1 with TRBJ1-5, with 9 bases identical to TRBD1. The CDR3 covers 17 residues. Germline lookup yields CDR1 MGHRA and CDR2 YSYEKL. The J segment lost 2 bases and the V segment lost 3 bases, leaving 8 bases of the junction unmatched. CDR3 sequence: CASSQGPGQGRNQPQHF. The CDR3 DNA reads TGCGCCAGCAGCCAGGGTCCGGGACAGGGACGCAATCAGCCCCAGCATTTT.

This clonotype was seen a handful of times. The DNA of the CDR3 is TGTGCCAGCAGCTTAGCGCCCCGGCAGGTGCTTAATGAAAAACTGTTTTTT. This sequence encodes CASSLAPRQVLNEKLFF. This chain connects TRBV7-6 to TRBJ1-4; D gene unclear. Germline V gives CDR1 SGHVS, CDR2 FNYEAQ. The length of the CDR3 is 17 residues. Trimming removed 0 bases at V and 4 bases at J, with 15 bases between.

This clonotype has a count of ten or more. The chain is built from TRBV12-3 or TRBV12-4 and TRBJ1-1, with a possible D match to TRBD1 (6 bases). V was pared by 5 bases and J by 4 bases, with 14 bases between. CDR3 length equals 14 residues. The CDR3 sequence: CASSAKRGRTEAFF. The CDR3 region has the DNA TGTGCCAGCAGTGCCAAACGGGGGCGCACTGAAGCTTTCTTT.

There are many counts of this clonotype. The chain has TRBV7-8 and TRBJ1-5, with D tentatively TRBD1 (6 bases). The CDR3 runs 16 residues. The ends were cut back, 5 bases at V and 4 bases at J, with 18 bases in the middle. CDR1 is SGHVS, CDR2 FQNEAQ, per germline. The CDR3 is CASSGEDRMLNQPQHF. The CDR3 DNA follows: TGTGCCAGCAGCGGGGAGGACAGAATGCTAAATCAGCCCCAGCATTTT.

This chain uses TRBV20-1 with TRBJ1-1; TRBD1 agrees at 7 bases. The CDR3 loop spans 14 amino acids. The J segment lost 4 bases and the V segment lost 4 bases, leaving 9 bases of the junction unmatched. CDR1 and CDR2 from the germline V gene are DFQATT and SNEGSKA (reference sequence). CDR3 loop: CSATRQGGGTEAFF. The CDR3 nucleotides read TGCAGTGCTACACGACAGGGAGGGGGCACTGAAGCTTTCTTT.

Concerning this clonotype itself: Since a far larger clone is one base different, this is likely a read error. The chain links TRBV12-3 or TRBV12-4 to TRBJ2-1; TRBD1 matches at 7 bases. This CDR3 spans 12 amino acids. CDR3 coding DNA: TGTGCCAGCAGTCGGAACAGGGGTGAGCAGCACTTC. Translating gives CASSRNRGEQHF.

The V call is TRBV20-1, the J call TRBJ1-5, with 7 positions matching TRBD1. V was pared by 6 bases and J by 6 bases, with 8 bases of the junction left unmatched. Germline CDR1 and CDR2: DFQATT and SNEGSKA (reference sequence). The CDR3 covers 13 residues. The CDR3 coding sequence is TGCAGTGCCCTGGACAGGCGAGGTCAGCCCCAGCATTTT. It yields the protein CSALDRRGQPQHF.

This clonotype was picked up many times. The J gene is TRBJ1-2, the V gene TRBV27, with no clear D. Germline V gene sequence: CDR1 MNHEY, CDR2 SMNVEV (reference sequence). Trimming took off 2 bases at V and 0 bases at J, with 16 bases between the two ends. CDR3 length equals 17 residues. The CDR3 DNA is TGTGCCAGCAGTTTAGTGTCTCCTCCGGGCGCTAACTATGGCTACACCTTC. This gives the protein CASSLVSPPGANYGYTF.

The rearrangement joins TRBV5-1 to TRBJ2-7, with a weak D call TRBD1 (5 bases). V lost 0 bases, J lost 5 bases, and 12 bases lay in between. Germline CDR1 is SGHRS and CDR2 is YFSETQ. This CDR3 contains 14 residues. This CDR3 reads CASSLVGRGDEQYF. The CDR3 bases are TGCGCCAGCAGCTTGGTGGGGCGCGGCGACGAGCAGTACTTC.

This clonotype was recorded many times. The CDR3 DNA sequence: TGTGCCAGCAGCTTAGATGGGCCAACGAGAGATGGCTACACCTTC. Its protein product is CASSLDGPTRDGYTF. The gene calls are TRBV2 and TRBJ1-2, with D unresolved. The CDR3 totals 15 residues. CDR1 is SNHLY, CDR2 FYNNEI, per germline. The germline V and J ends were trimmed by 6 bases and 6 bases, with 20 bases remaining between them.

The sample holds many counts of this clonotype. The V call is TRBV20-1, the J call TRBJ1-5; tentatively, D is TRBD1 (5 bases). Deletions cut 6 bases from V and 4 bases from J, with 16 bases between. In germline, CDR1 is DFQATT, CDR2 SNEGSKA (reference sequence). The CDR3 covers 14 residues. This CDR3 is CSAPEGGANQPQHF. As DNA, the CDR3 is TGCAGTGCACCCGAGGGAGGGGCAAATCAGCCCCAGCATTTT.

This clonotype showed up many times. The V and J genes are TRBV3-1 and TRBJ2-3; 12 bases align to TRBD1. Germline CDR1 is LGHDT and CDR2 is YNNKEL (reference sequence). CDR3 length equals 16 residues. The trim removed 0 bases at V and 4 bases at J, leaving 2 bases unmatched. CDR3 DNA: TGTGCCAGCAGCCAAGAAGGGACAGGGGGCCCAGATACGCAGTATTTT. Its protein is CASSQEGTGGPDTQYF.

Concerning this clonotype itself: A read error may be the cause here, since a much bigger clone is one base away. V usage is TRBV9 and J usage is TRBJ2-1, with 8 positions matching TRBD1. Germline loops: CDR1 SGDLS, CDR2 YYNGEE. The CDR3 loop spans 13 amino acids. Trimming took 4 bases from V and 9 from J; bases not matched to a gene: 6. The CDR3 DNA reads TGTGCCAGCAGCTTCCGGGACAGGCGTGAGCAGTTCTTC. Protein: CASSFRDRREQFF.

This clonotype was seen more than once but under ten times. The gene calls are TRBV4-1 and TRBJ2-3; D is unclear. Germline CDR1 is MGHRA and CDR2 is YSYEKL. This CDR3 comprises 15 residues. The germline V and J ends were trimmed by 2 bases and 7 bases, with 16 bases remaining between them. The CDR3 sequence is CASSQFTTEANTQYF. Here the CDR3 DNA reads TGCGCCAGCAGCCAATTTACGACTGAGGCGAATACGCAGTATTTT.

For this clonotype: A single base separates this from a much larger clone, so it may be a read error. The CDR3 end shows no conserved phenylalanine or tryptophan, and so a read error is likely. V is TRBV7-2 and J is TRBJ2-7; D perhaps matches TRBD1 (5 bases). V gave up 5 bases and J gave up 3 bases, with 17 bases separating them. Germline assignment: CDR1 SGHTA and CDR2 FQGNSA. The CDR3 has 15 residues. The CDR3 loop reads CASSVSPVTGYEQYS. As DNA, the CDR3 is TGTGCCAGCAGCGTCTCACCGGTCACAGGCTACGAGCAGTACTCC.

This clonotype was seen repeatedly, ten times or more. This sequence joins TRBV12-3 or TRBV12-4 and TRBJ1-1; no clear D. The CDR3 sequence is 13 residues long. Between the trimmed V and J ends, which lost 0 bases and 6 bases, there was a span of 8 bases. CDR3: CASSLARGAEAFF. DNA of the CDR3: TGTGCCAGCAGTTTAGCAAGAGGTGCTGAAGCTTTCTTT.

This clonotype was seen repeatedly, ten times or more. The CDR3 DNA reads as TGCAGTGCTACCGGACAGGAGTATGGCTACACCTTC. Its translation is CSATGQEYGYTF. This rearrangement joins TRBV20-1 to TRBJ1-2; 7 bases align to TRBD1. CDR1 is DFQATT and CDR2 is SNEGSKA in the germline V gene (reference sequence). This CDR3 is built from 12 residues. Germline trimming cut 4 bases from V and 5 bases from J; bases unmatched to any gene: 4.

This clonotype was picked up many times. The chain couples TRBV15 to TRBJ1-2; 9 nucleotides agree with TRBD1. J lost 2 bases, V lost 3 bases, and 4 bases had no gene match. This CDR3 is built from 15 residues. Germline V gives CDR1 LNHNV, CDR2 YYDKDF (reference sequence). DNA for the CDR3: TGTGCCACCAGCAGGGGGACAGGGCTGAACTATGGCTACACCTTC. It translates to CATSRGTGLNYGYTF.

The chain employs TRBV5-5 and TRBJ2-7, with 10 positions matching TRBD1. Germline CDR1 SGHKS, CDR2 YYEKEE (reference sequence). The V gene end was trimmed by 3 bases and the J gene end by 5 bases; junction bases not matched to a gene: 5. The length of the CDR3 is 14 residues. CDR3 in amino acids: CASSWDRGVHEQYF. The DNA for the CDR3 is TGTGCCAGCAGCTGGGACAGGGGAGTCCACGAGCAGTACTTC.

Concerning this clonotype: Just one base apart from a much larger clone, this may be a read error. V is TRBV7-7 and J is TRBJ2-5, with no clear D. The DNA end is a closer match to TRBJ2-1, so the J assignment may be wrong. The germline CDR1 and CDR2 sequences are SSHAT and FNYEAQ (reference sequence). The CDR3 is made up of 12 amino acids. In DNA form, the CDR3 reads TGTGCTAGCAGCTTCCCTGGAGAGACCCAGTTCTTC. Its protein product is CASSFPGETQFF.

This clonotype was detected many times. This rearrangement joins TRBV9 to TRBJ1-2; D unclear. The germline V and J ends were trimmed by 6 bases and 3 bases, with 9 bases remaining between them. Germline loops: CDR1 SGDLS, CDR2 YYNGEE. The CDR3 covers 12 residues. This CDR3 reads CASKRTDYGYTF. CDR3 DNA sequence: TGTGCCAGCAAACGAACAGACTATGGCTACACCTTC.

The chain employs TRBV9 and TRBJ2-2; D gene uncertain. CDR3 size: 15 residues. Germline V lookup: CDR1 SGDLS, CDR2 YYNGEE. Trimming shortened V by 0 bases and J by 3 bases, and 9 bases separated the two germline ends. The DNA of the CDR3 is TGTGCCAGCAGCGTAGATGAGTACTACACCGGGGAGCTGTTTTTT. Its protein is CASSVDEYYTGELFF.

This clonotype has at least ten counts. At one boundary the junction diverges from the germline segment, which might be a read error. This rearrangement joins TRBV29-1 to TRBJ1-1; D gene unclear. This CDR3 comprises 12 residues. Germline V gene data show CDR1 as SQVTM and CDR2 as ANQGSEA. CDR3 region: CSVQEHGTEAFF. In nucleotides, the CDR3 is TGCAGCGTTCAAGAACACGGCACTGAAGCTTTCTTT.